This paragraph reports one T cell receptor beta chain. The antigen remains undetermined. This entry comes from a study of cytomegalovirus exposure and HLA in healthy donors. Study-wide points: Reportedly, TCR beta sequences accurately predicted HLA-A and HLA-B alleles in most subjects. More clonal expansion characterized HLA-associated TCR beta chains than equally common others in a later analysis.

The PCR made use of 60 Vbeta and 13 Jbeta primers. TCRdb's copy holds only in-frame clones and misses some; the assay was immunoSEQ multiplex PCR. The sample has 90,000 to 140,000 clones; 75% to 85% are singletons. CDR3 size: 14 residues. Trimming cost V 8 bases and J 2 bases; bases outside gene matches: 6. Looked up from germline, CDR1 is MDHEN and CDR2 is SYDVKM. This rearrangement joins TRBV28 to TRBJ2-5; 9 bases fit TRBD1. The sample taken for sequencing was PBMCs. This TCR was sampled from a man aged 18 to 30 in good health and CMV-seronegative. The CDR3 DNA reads TGTGCCAGCGGGACAGGGCCACCGCAAGAGACCCAGTACTTC. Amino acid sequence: CASGTGPPQETQYF.